The rows below give T cell receptor beta chains drawn from one sample of a study of T cell changes during pregnancy in multiple sclerosis. The assay was immunoSEQ multiplex PCR, and TCRdb's table has in-frame clones only and misses some. There are about 65,000 clones in the sample; approximately 92% occur only once, and approximately 2.8% lies in the top ten. The starting material was CD8+ T cells from peripheral blood mononuclear cells, obtained in the third trimester of pregnancy. These receptors were taken from a female donor in good health, enrolled as a control in a pregnancy study. Both conserved end residues are part of each CDR3. The D gene is left open where the match is weak. Some rows have no size entry. The others give once, few or many, or a class for an expanded clone.

clone_size	v_call	d_call	j_call	cdr3_aa	cdr3_nt
-	TRBV4-3	TRBD1	TRBJ1-1	CASSQDLDRAGEAFF	TGCGCCAGCAGCCAAGATCTGGACAGGGCAGGTGAAGCTTTCTTT
-	TRBV7-6	-	TRBJ1-1	CASSLSGNTEAFF	TGTGCCAGCAGCTTATCCGGGAACACTGAAGCTTTCTTT
-	TRBV6-1	-	TRBJ2-2	CASSETHQRGYPLNTGELFF	TGTGCCAGCAGTGAGACCCATCAGAGGGGGTACCCCTTAAACACCGGGGAGCTGTTTTTT
-	TRBV9	-	TRBJ2-7	CASSVVGGGLDEQYF	TGTGCCAGCAGCGTAGTAGGGGGTGGACTAGACGAGCAGTACTTC
-	TRBV7-9	-	TRBJ1-5	CASSWGGRGLLSNQPQHF	TGTGCCAGCAGCTGGGGGGGCAGGGGACTACTTAGCAATCAGCCCCAGCATTTT
-	TRBV29-1	TRBD2	TRBJ2-3	CSVEDGGGETQYF	TGCAGCGTTGAAGATGGCGGGGGGGAGACGCAGTATTTT
-	TRBV15	TRBD1	TRBJ2-7	CATSRDRTGSSYEQYF	TGTGCCACCAGCAGAGATCGGACAGGGAGCTCCTACGAGCAGTACTTC
-	TRBV27	TRBD2	TRBJ2-1	CASGSGGSYNEQFF	TGTGCCAGCGGGTCGGGGGGCTCCTACAATGAGCAGTTCTTC
once	TRBV4-3	-	TRBJ1-1	CASSQDGQNTEAFF	TGCGCCAGCAGCCAAGATGGGCAGAACACTGAAGCTTTCTTT
-	TRBV29-1	-	TRBJ2-5	CSVEDRLGRGQETQYF	TGCAGCGTTGAAGATCGCCTTGGGAGGGGGCAAGAGACCCAGTACTTC
once	TRBV6-5	-	TRBJ1-2	CASSSGVEGYTF	TGTGCCAGCAGTTCAGGGGTCGAGGGCTACACCTTC
once	TRBV19	TRBD1	TRBJ1-2	CASSPQPGQLYGYTF	TGTGCCAGTAGTCCACAACCGGGACAGCTTTATGGCTACACCTTC
-	TRBV4-3	TRBD1	TRBJ1-1	CASSQDRQGTAFF	TGCGCCAGCAGCCAAGATCGACAGGGTACAGCTTTCTTT
once	TRBV6-6	-	TRBJ1-2	CASSPQQGSYGYTF	TGTGCCAGCAGCCCCCAGCAGGGGTCCTATGGCTACACCTTC
-	TRBV4-2	-	TRBJ2-7	CASSQLGGAPGSYEQYF	TGTGCCAGCAGCCAATTAGGGGGGGCGCCGGGATCCTACGAGCAGTACTTC
-	TRBV15	-	TRBJ1-5	CATSRVEQPQHF	TGTGCCACCAGCAGAGTGGAGCAGCCCCAGCATTTT
once	TRBV6-6	TRBD1	TRBJ2-5	CASSPPGTGNQETQYF	TGTGCCAGCAGCCCCCCCGGGACAGGGAACCAAGAGACCCAGTACTTC
-	TRBV4-2	TRBD1	TRBJ1-2	CASSQSTGGGYGYTF	TGTGCCAGCAGCCAGTCGACAGGGGGAGGATATGGCTACACCTTC
few	TRBV19	TRBD1	TRBJ1-5	CASSIRDRAQPQHF	TGTGCCAGTAGTATAAGGGACAGGGCTCAGCCCCAGCATTTT
once	TRBV7-8	-	TRBJ2-3	CASSTPPGRGGTDTQYF	TGTGCCAGCAGCACGCCCCCGGGCAGGGGGGGCACAGATACGCAGTATTTT
-	TRBV9	TRBD2	TRBJ2-3	CASSQVSGGADTQYF	TGTGCCAGCAGCCAGGTTAGCGGGGGGGCGGATACGCAGTATTTT
-	TRBV7-9	-	TRBJ2-5	CASSVTDRSQETQYF	TGTGCCAGCAGCGTGACGGACAGATCGCAAGAGACCCAGTACTTC
-	TRBV7-3	TRBD1	TRBJ1-1	CASSRDSSTEAFF	TGTGCCAGCAGCCGGGACAGTAGCACTGAAGCTTTCTTT
-	TRBV27	-	TRBJ1-2	CASSLQGPSWGYTF	TGTGCCAGCAGTTTGCAGGGCCCGTCCTGGGGCTACACCTTC
-	TRBV5-6	-	TRBJ1-1	CASSAGTSRLTEAFF	TGTGCCAGCTCAGCCGGGACAAGTAGGCTCACTGAAGCTTTCTTT
once	TRBV5-1	-	TRBJ2-1	CASSLGDILQYNEQFF	TGCGCCAGCAGCTTGGGCGACATACTGCAATACAATGAGCAGTTCTTC
-	TRBV6-7	-	TRBJ1-4	CASSYREDYAPNEKLFF	TGTGCCAGCAGTTATAGGGAGGATTATGCACCTAATGAAAAACTGTTTTTT
-	TRBV4-1	TRBD1	TRBJ2-3	CASSQVPGQGSDTQYF	TGCGCCAGCAGCCAAGTCCCGGGACAGGGTTCGGATACGCAGTATTTT
-	TRBV7-8	TRBD2	TRBJ2-3	CASRIRAGDTDTQYF	TGTGCCAGCAGAATCCGAGCGGGGGACACAGATACGCAGTATTTT
-	TRBV27	-	TRBJ1-5	CASSSGVQPQHF	TGTGCCAGCAGTTCAGGGGTTCAGCCCCAGCATTTT
-	TRBV9	TRBD2	TRBJ2-5	CASSLNSGGDQETQYF	TGTGCCAGCAGCCTCAATAGCGGGGGTGATCAAGAGACCCAGTACTTC
-	TRBV5-5	-	TRBJ1-1	CASSLEYGDNTEAFF	TGTGCCAGCAGCTTGGAGTACGGAGACAACACTGAAGCTTTCTTT
-	TRBV6-4	-	TRBJ2-3	CASSDTGTGTQYF	TGTGCCAGCAGTGACACAGGAACGGGTACGCAGTATTTT
-	TRBV7-6	TRBD1	TRBJ1-1	CASSSREGARGSTEAFF	TGTGCCAGCAGTTCCCGGGAGGGGGCTAGGGGAAGCACTGAAGCTTTCTTT
-	TRBV6-1	-	TRBJ2-2	CASSERQVNTGELFF	TGTGCCAGCAGTGAAAGACAGGTCAACACCGGGGAGCTGTTTTTT
-	TRBV5-1	TRBD1	TRBJ1-1	CASSLAMGSRGAEAFF	TGCGCCAGCAGCTTGGCGATGGGGTCCAGGGGGGCTGAAGCTTTCTTT
-	TRBV9	TRBD2	TRBJ2-7	CASSIAGSTYEQYF	TGTGCCAGCAGCATAGCGGGTTCTACCTACGAGCAGTACTTC
-	TRBV27	-	TRBJ1-4	CASASDSPTNEKLFF	TGTGCCAGCGCCTCCGACAGCCCAACTAATGAAAAACTGTTTTTT
-	TRBV11-3	-	TRBJ2-1	CASSSRRVEQFF	TGTGCCAGCAGCTCTCGACGGGTAGAGCAGTTCTTC
-	TRBV4-3	-	TRBJ1-4	CASSQGFTRNEKLFF	TGCGCCAGCAGCCAAGGCTTCACCAGGAATGAAAAACTGTTTTTT
-	TRBV4-3	TRBD1	TRBJ1-1	CASRLQDRGNTEAFF	TGCGCCAGCAGGTTACAGGACAGGGGGAACACTGAAGCTTTCTTT
-	TRBV5-1	TRBD2	TRBJ2-3	CASSSGLDADTQYF	TGCGCCAGCAGCTCGGGACTAGATGCAGATACGCAGTATTTT
once	TRBV5-4	TRBD1	TRBJ2-5	CASSLTGGYQETQYF	TGTGCCAGCAGCTTGACAGGGGGGTACCAAGAGACCCAGTACTTC
-	TRBV7-9	TRBD1	TRBJ2-1	CASSHTGTGNNEQFF	TGTGCCAGCAGCCATACCGGGACAGGGAACAATGAGCAGTTCTTC
-	TRBV4-3	TRBD1	TRBJ2-7	CASSQERDRGYEQYF	TGCGCCAGCAGCCAAGAGCGGGACAGGGGGTACGAGCAGTACTTC
few	TRBV7-9	-	TRBJ2-4	CASSSGINIQYF	TGTGCCAGCAGCTCGGGGATTAACATTCAGTACTTC
-	TRBV9	-	TRBJ2-5	CASSSTAGTQYF	TGTGCCAGCAGCTCCACCGCGGGGACCCAGTACTTC
-	TRBV5-1	-	TRBJ1-1	CASSPHGQTNTEAFF	TGCGCCAGCAGCCCCCATGGGCAGACGAACACTGAAGCTTTCTTT